This TCR beta chain was identified in a study of T-cell memory formation after mild COVID-19. The CDR3 runs 11 residues. Germline V gene sequence: CDR1 MNHEY, CDR2 SVGAGI. The ends were cut back, 7 bases at V and 10 bases at J, with 11 bases in the middle. TCRdb re-called the 5' RACE reads with MiXCR, one entry per CDR3 protein. The sample records 250,000 to 350,000 distinct CDR3 sequences, approximately 15% being singletons. This clonotype was picked up many times. Material for sequencing was PBMCs or a T cell subset sorted from them (not recorded which). The clonotype originates from a young man who had mild COVID-19 (a few samples of this study predate the infection). Cell type and time point are not known. J is TRBJ2-1 and V is TRBV6-5, with D possibly matching TRBD2 (5 bases). The CDR3 here is CASTGPGEQFF. CDR3 nucleotide sequence: TGTGCCAGCACCGGACCGGGAGAGCAGTTCTTC.